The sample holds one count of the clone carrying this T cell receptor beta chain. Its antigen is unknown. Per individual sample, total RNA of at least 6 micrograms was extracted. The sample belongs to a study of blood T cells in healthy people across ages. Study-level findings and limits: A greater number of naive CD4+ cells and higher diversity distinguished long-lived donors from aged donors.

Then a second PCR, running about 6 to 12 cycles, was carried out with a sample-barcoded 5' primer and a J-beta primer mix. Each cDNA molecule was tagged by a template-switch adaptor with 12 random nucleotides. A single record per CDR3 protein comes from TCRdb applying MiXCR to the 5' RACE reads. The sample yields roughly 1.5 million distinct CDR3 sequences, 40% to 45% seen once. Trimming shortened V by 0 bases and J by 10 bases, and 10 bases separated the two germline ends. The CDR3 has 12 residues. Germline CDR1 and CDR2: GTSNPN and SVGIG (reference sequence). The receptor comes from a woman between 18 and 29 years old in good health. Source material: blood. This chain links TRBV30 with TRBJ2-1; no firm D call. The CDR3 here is CAWSVSQYEQFF. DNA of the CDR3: TGTGCCTGGAGTGTCTCGCAGTACGAGCAGTTCTTC.